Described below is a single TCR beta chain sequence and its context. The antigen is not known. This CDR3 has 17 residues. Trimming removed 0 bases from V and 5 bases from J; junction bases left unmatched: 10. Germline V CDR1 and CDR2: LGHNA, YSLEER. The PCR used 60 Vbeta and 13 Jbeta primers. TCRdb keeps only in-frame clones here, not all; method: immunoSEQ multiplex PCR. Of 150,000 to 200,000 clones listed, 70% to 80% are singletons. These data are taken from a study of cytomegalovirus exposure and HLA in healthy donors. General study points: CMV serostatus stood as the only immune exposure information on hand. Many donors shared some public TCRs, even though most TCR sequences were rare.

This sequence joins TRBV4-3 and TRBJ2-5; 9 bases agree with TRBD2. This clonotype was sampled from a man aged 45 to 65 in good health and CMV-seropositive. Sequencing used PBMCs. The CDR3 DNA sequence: TGCGCCAGCAGCCAAGATGGCGCGGGGGGGCCGTGGGAGACCCAGTACTTC. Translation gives CASSQDGAGGPWETQYF.